This T cell receptor (beta chain) was captured in a study of T cell responses to AZD1222 COVID-19 vaccine. Turning to this clone: The junction differs from germline at one of its ends, possibly a read error. Other nucleotide sequences from this sample produce the same CDR3.

Germline V gives CDR1 MDHEN, CDR2 SYDVKM. The CDR3 contains 12 residues. Here immunoSEQ multiplex PCR was the method, and the copy in TCRdb shows in-frame clones only, minus some. There are 65,000 to 75,000 clones in the sample; roughly 82% occur only once, and roughly 5.4% lies in the top ten. The chain has TRBV28 and TRBJ1-5; D ambiguous. The TCR sequence derives from an adult in good health. The source was peripheral blood, collected on day 0 of AZD1222 vaccination. This CDR3 is CASSPTRQPQHF. The CDR3 DNA is TGTGCCAGCAGCCCAACGCGGCAGCCCCAACATTTT.